The rows below give T cell receptor beta chains drawn from one sample of a study of blood T cell repertoires in COVID-19. Some clones are missing from TCRdb's copy, which holds only in-frame ones; the method was immunoSEQ multiplex PCR. The sample shows some 35,000 clones, approximately 78% of them seen only once. The sample consisted of peripheral blood. These receptor sequences come from a man aged 65 to 79 with acute or convalescent COVID-19. Both conserved end residues are part of each CDR3. A D gene is named only where the DNA matches it firmly. For some rows the clone size is stated as once, few or many, or as a class when expanded; others skip it.

-,TRBD2,TRBV19,TRBJ2-2,TGTGCCAGTAGTATGGGGGGACTAGCGGTTACCGGGGAGCTGTTTTTT,CASSMGGLAVTGELFF
-,-,TRBV2,TRBJ1-2,TGTGCCAGCAGTGATTCAGGGGTTGGCTACACCTTC,CASSDSGVGYTF
few,TRBD1,TRBV5-8,TRBJ2-5,TGTGCCAGTCTAACAGGGGCCACCAACCAAGAGACCCAGTACTTC,CASLTGATNQETQYF
-,TRBD1,TRBV19,TRBJ1-2,TGTGCCAGTAGTACCCCCTACAGGGGCGTGAACTATGGCTACACCTTC,CASSTPYRGVNYGYTF
-,-,TRBV4-3,TRBJ1-2,TGCGCCAGCAGCCAAGGTCCAGGCTTAGGGGCATATGGCTACACCTTC,CASSQGPGLGAYGYTF
-,TRBD1,TRBV7-6,TRBJ1-4,TGTGCCAGCAGCTTTGGCAGGGGGCATGAAAAACTGTTTTTT,CASSFGRGHEKLFF
-,-,TRBV12-5,TRBJ1-5,TGTGCTAGTAGCGTAGGGGGAAATCAGCCCCAGCATTTT,CASSVGGNQPQHF
-,TRBD2,TRBV2,TRBJ2-3,TGTGCCAGCAGTGAGCGAGCGGGGCCTAGCACAGATACGCAGTATTTT,CASSERAGPSTDTQYF
-,-,TRBV18,TRBJ1-2,TGTGCCAGCTCGAAAGAATCCGGACAGACCGGCGGCTACACCTTC,CASSKESGQTGGYTF
-,-,TRBV7-9,TRBJ1-1,TGTGCCAGCAGCTTAGCGGGCAGGGCGAACACTGAAGCTTTCTTT,CASSLAGRANTEAFF
-,-,TRBV5-1,TRBJ2-6,TGCGCCAGCAGCTGGAACCGGGACAACTCTGGGGCCAACGTCCTGACTTTC,CASSWNRDNSGANVLTF
-,-,TRBV27,TRBJ2-7,TGTGCCAGCAGTTTTTTGGGGGCCTCCTACGAGCAGTACTTC,CASSFLGASYEQYF
-,TRBD2,TRBV7-2,TRBJ2-1,TGTGCCAGCAGCTTAGACGGGAGGAGTTACAATGAGCAGTTCTTC,CASSLDGRSYNEQFF
-,-,TRBV30,TRBJ2-7,TGTGCCTTTGGACAACTCCACGAGCAGTACTTC,CAFGQLHEQYF
-,-,TRBV9,TRBJ2-5,TGTGCCAGCAGCCTCGACAGGATGTATGGAGAGACCCAGTACTTC,CASSLDRMYGETQYF
-,TRBD1,TRBV2,TRBJ2-5,TGTGCCAGCAGTGACAGTCGGACAGGGTACTTC,CASSDSRTGYF
-,-,TRBV7-2,TRBJ2-7,TGTGCCAGCAGCTTAGCGCTAGGAGAGCAGTACTTC,CASSLALGEQYF
-,-,TRBV28,TRBJ1-6,TGTGCCGTCAACGGGACACCCAATTCACCCCTCCACTTT,CAVNGTPNSPLHF
-,TRBD1,TRBV9,TRBJ1-4,TGTGCCAGCAGCGATCACCCGGGACAGGGGGCAGAAAAACTGTTTTTT,CASSDHPGQGAEKLFF